The 8 T cell receptor beta chains below all came from one sample that was sequenced in a study of ipilimumab plus nivolumab after autologous stem cell transplantation. TCRdb keeps only in-frame clones here, not all; method: immunoSEQ multiplex PCR. This table holds 20,000 to 30,000 clones, around 83% found once. Here the sequenced sample was PBMCs, taken in a trial of ipilimumab plus nivolumab as post-transplant consolidation. These receptors all stem from a male donor with diffuse large B-cell lymphoma.

This chain uses TRBV6-5 with TRBJ2-7, with 11 bases identical to TRBD1. The CDR3 totals 15 residues. V shed 6 bases, J shed 4 bases, and the junction held 8 bases outside the gene matches. Germline CDR1 MNHEY, CDR2 SVGAGI. CDR3 DNA: TGTGCCAGCAGCCGCCCGGGACAGGGGGTTTACGAGCAGTACTTC. Its protein product is CASSRPGQGVYEQYF.

The chain combines TRBV29-1 with TRBJ1-1; unclear D gene. This CDR3 is 14 amino acids long. Germline CDR1 reads SQVTM; CDR2 reads ANQGSEA. Deletions cut 7 bases from V and 0 bases from J, with 15 bases between. The CDR3 region has the DNA TGCAGCGCTCGATCTAGCAGCATGAACACTGAAGCTTTCTTT. This encodes CSARSSSMNTEAFF.

This sequence joins TRBV4-1 and TRBJ2-7; D gene uncertain. This CDR3 comprises 16 residues. Trimming cost V 2 bases and J 3 bases, with 17 bases left between them. The germline V gene encodes CDR1 MGHRA and CDR2 YSYEKL. The CDR3 here is CASSQHRAQLVYEQYF. DNA for the CDR3: TGCGCCAGCAGCCAACACCGGGCACAGCTTGTCTACGAGCAGTACTTC.

The chain joins TRBV5-5 to TRBJ1-1; TRBD1 might be the D (5 bases). V lost 0 bases and J lost 0, with 12 bases in between. CDR1 and CDR2 from the germline V gene are SGHKS and YYEKEE (reference sequence). There are 16 residues in the CDR3. The CDR3 coding sequence is TGTGCCAGCAGCTTGGTGGCTGGGACGGTGAACACTGAAGCTTTCTTT. Translating gives CASSLVAGTVNTEAFF.

The V call is TRBV12-5, the J call TRBJ2-7; TRBD1 agrees at 8 bases. Germline values: CDR1 LGHNT, CDR2 FRNRAP. This CDR3 has 13 residues. Trimming removed 1 base from V and 9 bases from J; junction bases left unmatched: 5. The CDR3 spells CASGLGQGIGQYF. The CDR3 nucleotides read TGTGCTAGTGGTTTGGGACAGGGGATAGGGCAGTACTTC.

J is TRBJ2-2 and V is TRBV7-2; 9 bases align to TRBD1. Germline values: CDR1 SGHTA, CDR2 FQGNSA. With V trimmed by 5 bases and J by 6 bases, 10 bases remained unmatched. The CDR3 is 16 amino acids. The CDR3 nucleotides read TGTGCCAGCAGCGCCGGGACAGGGTATTTTCCCGGGGAGCTGTTTTTT. This codes for CASSAGTGYFPGELFF.

V and J are TRBV15 and TRBJ1-5; D gene ambiguous. This CDR3 comprises 14 residues. V gave up 3 bases and J gave up 1 base, with 7 bases separating them. Germline CDR1 LNHNV, CDR2 YYDKDF (reference sequence). The CDR3 sequence is CATSRDQSNQPQHF. DNA of the CDR3: TGTGCCACCAGCAGGGATCAAAGCAATCAGCCCCAGCATTTT. Complete variable domain (other parts from reference TRBV15 and TRBJ1-5): DAMVIQNPRYQVTQFGKPVTLSCSQTLNHNVMYWYQQKSSQAPKLLFHYYDKDFNNEADTPDNFQSRRPNTSFCFLDIRSPGLGDTAMYLCATSRDQSNQPQHFGDGTRLSIL.

The J gene is TRBJ2-5, the V gene TRBV5-1; no definite D call. The DNA end is more similar to TRBJ2-7, so the J call may be wrong. The CDR3 contains 14 residues. Germline loops: CDR1 SGHRS, CDR2 YFSETQ. The CDR3 sequence: CASRFQPYSYEQYF. CDR3 nucleotides: TGCGCCAGCAGATTCCAGCCCTACTCCTACGAGCAGTACTTC.